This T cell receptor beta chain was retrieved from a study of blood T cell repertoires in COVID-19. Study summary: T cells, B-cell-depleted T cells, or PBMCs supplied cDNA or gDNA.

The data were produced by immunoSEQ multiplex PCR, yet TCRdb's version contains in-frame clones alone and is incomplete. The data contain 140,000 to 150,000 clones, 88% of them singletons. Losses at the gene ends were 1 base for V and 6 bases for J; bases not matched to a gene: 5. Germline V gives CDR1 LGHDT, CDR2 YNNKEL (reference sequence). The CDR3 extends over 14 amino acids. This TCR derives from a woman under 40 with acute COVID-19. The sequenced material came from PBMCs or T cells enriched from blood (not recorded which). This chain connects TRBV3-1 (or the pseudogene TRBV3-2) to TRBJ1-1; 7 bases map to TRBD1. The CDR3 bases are TGTGCCAGCAGCCAAGCAGGGGGGCGGGCTGAAGCTTTCTTT. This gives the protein CASSQAGGRAEAFF.